What follows is one T cell receptor (beta chain) and its context. The sample originates from a study of technical replicates of blood from a handful of donors. The V gene lost 8 bases and the J gene lost 0 bases, with 8 bases spanning the gap. In germline, CDR1 is LNHDA, CDR2 SQIVND (reference sequence). The CDR3 loop spans 12 amino acids. Using immunoSEQ multiplex PCR, the repertoire was profiled, and TCRdb retains in-frame clones only, with some absent. The table includes some 83,000 clones, 90% to 95% detected once. Source material: T cells isolated from PBMCs. V usage is TRBV19 and J usage is TRBJ2-7, with D unresolved. The origin of this receptor is a human donor in good health. The CDR3 spells CASLSPSYEQYF. CDR3 sequence (DNA): TGTGCCAGTCTAAGCCCCTCCTACGAGCAGTACTTC.